Listed below are T cell receptor beta chains from one sample, sequenced in a study of response to subunit inactivated influenza vaccine. TCRdb called the RT-PCR reads again in MiXCR, with one record for every CDR3 protein. The sample includes some 800,000 distinct CDR3 sequences, 21% of them seen just once. The starting material was PBMCs from blood, obtained around 5 days after vaccination. The receptors come from a man aged 45-65 years who received an inactivated influenza vaccine. CDR3s include the opening cysteine and the closing phenylalanine or tryptophan. A D gene is named only where the DNA matches it firmly. Rows give clone size only sometimes, using once, few, many, or a class for an expanded clone.

clone size	V gene	D gene	J gene	CDR3 DNA	CDR3 protein
few	TRBV11-1	.	TRBJ1-1	TGTGCCAGCAGCCCAATGTCGGGACTTATGAACACTGAAGCTTTCTTT	CASSPMSGLMNTEAFF
.	TRBV5-1	TRBD1	TRBJ2-5	TGCGCCAGCAGCTTGACGACAGGGGGCTTCGGGATGGAGACCCAGTACTTC	CASSLTTGGFGMETQYF
.	TRBV29-1	TRBD1	TRBJ1-2	TGCAGCGTTGGGACAGGAGTTGGCTACACCTTC	CSVGTGVGYTF
.	TRBV6-5	.	TRBJ2-3	TGTGCCAGCAGTTACCCGGGCAAGGCAGATACGCAGTATTTT	CASSYPGKADTQYF
.	TRBV7-2	TRBD1	TRBJ2-2	TGTGCCAGCAGCACGGGACAGGGATTCGCCGGGGAGCTGTTTTTT	CASSTGQGFAGELFF
.	TRBV4-3	.	TRBJ2-3	TGCGCCAGCAGCCAGACACGTGGGCCGACAGATACGCAGTATTTT	CASSQTRGPTDTQYF
few	TRBV6-1	.	TRBJ2-7	TGTGCCAGCAGGGGTGGGGGACCCACCTACGAGCAGTACTTC	CASRGGGPTYEQYF
many	TRBV7-2	.	TRBJ1-3	TGTGCCAGCAGCTTAGCGCAGGGTCGTAACACCATATATTTT	CASSLAQGRNTIYF
few	TRBV6-5	.	TRBJ2-2	TGTGCCAGCAGTGAGCTCGAGGGAGGGGAGCTGTTTTTT	CASSELEGGELFF
.	TRBV20-1	.	TRBJ1-2	TGCAGTGCCGACCAGAGGGCTTATGGCTACACCTTC	CSADQRAYGYTF
.	TRBV2	.	TRBJ2-7	TGTGCCAGCAGTGATATAGCGGACAGGCCCTACGAGCAGTACTTC	CASSDIADRPYEQYF
.	TRBV5-5	TRBD1	TRBJ2-7	TGTGCCAGCAGCCTCCGGGACAGGGAAAACGAGCAGTACTTC	CASSLRDRENEQYF
.	TRBV5-8	.	TRBJ2-1	TGTGCCAGCAGCCTCCCCCCCGGGTTGGGCAATGAGCAGTTCTTC	CASSLPPGLGNEQFF
few	TRBV29-1	.	TRBJ2-5	TGCAGCGTTGATGCGAGGGGGGGGGAGACCCAGTACTTC	CSVDARGGETQYF
many	TRBV5-6	TRBD2	TRBJ2-7	TGTGCCAGCAGCGGGGCGGCTAGCGGGAGCTACGAGCAGTACTTC	CASSGAASGSYEQYF
.	TRBV7-2	.	TRBJ2-3	TGTGCCAGCAGCTTAGACAGGTTCACAGATACGCAGTATTTT	CASSLDRFTDTQYF
.	TRBV5-1	.	TRBJ2-7	TGCGCCAGCAGCCCCCAGGGGGGGTCGTGGGAGCAGTACTTC	CASSPQGGSWEQYF
few	TRBV25-1	.	TRBJ2-6	TGTGCCAGCAGTGAATCTTCCCTATCTGGGGCCAACGTCCTGACTTTC	CASSESSLSGANVLTF
.	TRBV5-1	TRBD1	TRBJ2-5	TGCGCCAGCAGCCCTCCGACAGGGGCGGGAGAGACCCAGTACTTC	CASSPPTGAGETQYF
.	TRBV4-3	.	TRBJ2-3	TGCGCCAGCAGCCAATATGACCAGGGGACAGATACGCAGTATTTT	CASSQYDQGTDTQYF
few	TRBV20-1	.	TRBJ2-1	TGCAGTGCCCTAGGGGCAGTTGGCAATGAGCAGTTCTTC	CSALGAVGNEQFF
.	TRBV2	.	TRBJ2-7	TGTGCCAGCAGTGTTTCCGTCCACGAGCAGTACTTC	CASSVSVHEQYF
.	TRBV7-9	.	TRBJ1-1	TGTGCCAGCAGCTTGAGGGACGGTGAAGCTTTCTTT	CASSLRDGEAFF
.	TRBV6-2/TRBV6-3	.	TRBJ2-1	TGTGCCAGCAGTTACTCCTTGCGGGGGCCGTTCTTC	CASSYSLRGPFF
.	TRBV5-5	TRBD2	TRBJ2-7	TGTGCCAGCAGCTTGTCATCTAGCGGTACCTACGAGCAGTACTTC	CASSLSSSGTYEQYF
few	TRBV6-1	.	TRBJ1-5	TGTGCCAGCCGGGTTTCCGGGACACCTAACCTTTGGCCCCAGCATTTT	CASRVSGTPNLWPQHF
few	TRBV7-2	TRBD1	TRBJ2-7	TGTGCCAGCAGCTTGACAGGGGTGAACTACGAGCAGTACTTC	CASSLTGVNYEQYF